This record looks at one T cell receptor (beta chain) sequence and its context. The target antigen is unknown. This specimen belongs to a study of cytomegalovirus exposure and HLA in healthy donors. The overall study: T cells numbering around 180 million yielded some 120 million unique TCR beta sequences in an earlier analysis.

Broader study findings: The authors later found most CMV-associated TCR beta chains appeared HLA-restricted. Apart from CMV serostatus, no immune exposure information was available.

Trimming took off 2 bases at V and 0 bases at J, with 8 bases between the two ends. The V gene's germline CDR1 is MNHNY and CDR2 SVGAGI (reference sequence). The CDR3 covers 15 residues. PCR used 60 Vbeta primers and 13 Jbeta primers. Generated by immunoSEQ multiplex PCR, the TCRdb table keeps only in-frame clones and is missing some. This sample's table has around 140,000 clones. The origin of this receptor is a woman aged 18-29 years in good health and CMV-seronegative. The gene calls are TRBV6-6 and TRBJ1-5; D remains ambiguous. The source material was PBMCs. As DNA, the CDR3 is TGTGCCAGCAGTTACGAGGTTTATAGCAATCAGCCCCAGCATTTT. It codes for CASSYEVYSNQPQHF.